These 20 T cell receptor beta chains originate from one sample sequenced in a study of blood T cell repertoires in COVID-19 (dated by TCRdb to 2018 to 2020). Library preparation employed the immunoSEQ multiplex PCR assay. Entries here come from immuneACCESS through TCRdb and include only in-frame sequences with V and J called. Some clones fail to appear in such tables; in the studies checked, an unresolved V gene covers under half of the shortfall, and the cause of the remainder is unknown. The sample data list around 190,000 clones, and 89% of these were observed just once. The top ten constitute approximately 2% of the sample. Sequenced material: peripheral blood. These receptors were taken from a man younger than 35 who had recovered from COVID-19.

Only a few counts were recorded for this clone. The V and J genes are TRBV5-4 and TRBJ1-6, with D possibly TRBD1 on 5 matching bases. Trimming cost V 0 bases and J 11 bases, with 21 bases left between them. The V gene's germline CDR1 is SGHNT and CDR2 YYREEE (reference sequence). The CDR3 length is 17 residues. The CDR3 loop is CASSLDAGHLASAPLHF. In nucleotides, the CDR3 is TGTGCCAGCAGCTTGGACGCTGGACACCTCGCGTCTGCACCCCTCCACTTT.

CDR3 DNA: TGCGCCAGCAGCCAAGCTCCACCCGGAGCCAAAAACATTCAGTACTTC. Amino acids: CASSQAPPGAKNIQYF. This chain joins TRBV4-1 and TRBJ2-4; D uncertain. V was clipped by 1 base and J by 0 bases, with 10 bases between them. CDR1 is MGHRA and CDR2 is YSYEKL in the germline V gene. This CDR3 spans 16 amino acids.

The chain recombines TRBV6-2 or TRBV6-3 with TRBJ2-1, with D perhaps TRBD2 (6 bases). With 0 bases removed from V and 10 bases from J, the gap between germline ends came to 13 bases. Per germline, CDR1 MNHEY and CDR2 SVGEGT. This CDR3 region has 14 residues. CDR3 protein: CASSYSRVGLEQFF. CDR3 DNA: TGTGCCAGCAGTTACTCGAGAGTGGGACTCGAGCAGTTCTTC.

This sequence joins TRBV7-3 and TRBJ2-2, with 14 bases lining up with TRBD2. This CDR3 region has 16 residues. Germline CDR1 SGHTA, CDR2 FQGTGA. J was trimmed by 7 bases and V by 4 bases; bases with no gene match: 5. CDR3 nucleotides: TGTGCCAGCAGCTCTTCCGGGACTAGCGGGAGCGGGGAGCTGTTTTTT. Translated, it gives CASSSSGTSGSGELFF. Full variable domain (outside the CDR3, taken from reference TRBV7-3 and TRBJ2-2): GAGVSQTPSNKVTEKGKYVELRCDPISGHTALYWYRQSLGQGPEFLIYFQGTGAADDSGLPNDRFFAVRPEGSVSTLKIQRTERGDSAVYLCASSSSGTSGSGELFFGEGSRLTVL.

V gene TRBV27 combines with J gene TRBJ2-1; 10 bases align to TRBD2. The length of the CDR3 is 15 residues. The V and J ends lost 6 bases and 8 bases, in that order; junction bases with no gene match: 10. CDR1 and CDR2 (germline): MNHEY, SMNVEV (reference sequence). The CDR3 spells CASRLSVAGGDEQFF. Here the CDR3 DNA reads TGTGCCAGCAGACTCTCGGTAGCGGGAGGTGATGAGCAGTTCTTC.

The chain uses TRBV29-1 and TRBJ1-1; no reliable D call. The length of the CDR3 is 11 residues. Germline CDR1 is SQVTM and CDR2 is ANQGSEA. With 3 bases removed from V and 4 bases from J, the gap between germline ends came to 6 bases. In nucleotides, the CDR3 is TGCAGCGTTGATTCCCGCACTGAAGCTTTCTTT. The encoded protein is CSVDSRTEAFF.

The rearrangement joins TRBV20-1 to TRBJ2-1; 12 bases map to TRBD2. The CDR3 has 19 residues. Germline CDR1 reads DFQATT; CDR2 reads SNEGSKA (reference sequence). V lost 3 bases, J lost 2 bases, and 14 bases stayed unmatched. CDR3 protein: CSASPPKASSGRAYNEQFF. In nucleotides, the CDR3 is TGCAGTGCTAGTCCTCCCAAGGCGTCTAGCGGGAGGGCCTACAATGAGCAGTTCTTC.

This clone was counted once. The V call is TRBV6-5, the J call TRBJ1-2; 7 bases line up with TRBD1. This CDR3 region has 15 residues. V lost 8 bases and J lost 4; bases outside the gene matches: 13. Germline loops: CDR1 MNHEY, CDR2 SVGAGI. CDR3 loop: CASSSGTGDTYGYTF. Written as DNA, the CDR3 is TGTGCCAGCTCCAGTGGAACAGGGGATACCTATGGCTACACCTTC.

The rearrangement links TRBV7-8 to TRBJ2-3, with 11 bases identical to TRBD2. This CDR3 spans 17 amino acids. CDR1 is SGHVS, CDR2 FQNEAQ, per germline. The V segment lost 0 bases and the J segment 3 bases; nucleotides outside the gene matches: 5. The CDR3 region is CASSLAPASGGTDTQYF. The CDR3 DNA is TGTGCCAGCAGCTTAGCCCCGGCTAGCGGGGGGACAGATACGCAGTATTTT.

J is TRBJ1-1 and V is TRBV11-2; TRBD1 matches 7 bases. Germline trimming cut 5 bases from V and 0 bases from J; bases unmatched to any gene: 12. The germline CDR1 and CDR2 sequences are SGHAT and FQNNGV. This CDR3 region has 17 residues. The CDR3 region has the DNA TGTGCCAGCAGCCTCCGACAGGGAAAACCCATGAACACTGAAGCTTTCTTT. Amino acids: CASSLRQGKPMNTEAFF.

The J gene is TRBJ1-1, the V gene TRBV27; a possible D gene is TRBD1 (5 bases). V was clipped by 8 bases and J by 4 bases, with 20 bases between them. Germline V gives CDR1 MNHEY, CDR2 SMNVEV (reference sequence). This CDR3 region has 15 residues. The CDR3 spells CASFLWAGQGTEAFF. The CDR3 nucleotides read TGTGCCAGCTTCCTCTGGGCAGGGCAGGGCACTGAAGCTTTCTTT.

The chain recombines TRBV19 with TRBJ2-7; unclear D gene. V lost 5 bases to trimming and J lost 0 bases, with 5 bases between them. The CDR3 is made up of 12 amino acids. From germline, CDR1 is LNHDA and CDR2 SQIVND (reference sequence). The CDR3 bases are TGTGCCAGTAGTTCTCCCTCCTACGAGCAGTACTTC. It codes for CASSSPSYEQYF.

The V and J genes are TRBV19 and TRBJ2-1; tentative D call: TRBD2 (5 bases). Germline values: CDR1 LNHDA, CDR2 SQIVND (reference sequence). The CDR3 is 17 amino acids. Deletions cut 4 bases from V and 7 bases from J, with 23 bases between. The CDR3 DNA follows: TGTGCCAGTAGTAGCCTCGGAGGTACGGCGCTATTGAATGAGCAGTTCTTC. Its protein is CASSSLGGTALLNEQFF. The variable domain in full, completed from reference TRBV19 and TRBJ2-1, reads DGGITQSPKYLFRKEGQNVTLSCEQNLNHDAMYWYRQDPGQGLRLIYYSQIVNDFQKGDIAEGYSVSREKKESFPLTVTSAQKNPTAFYLCASSSLGGTALLNEQFFGPGTRLTVL.

This clone was observed a handful of times. This chain connects TRBV14 to TRBJ1-6; D is uncertain. The germline V gene encodes CDR1 SGHDN and CDR2 FVKESK. The CDR3 sequence is 15 residues long. V dropped 4 bases and J dropped 0 bases, with 7 bases sitting between them. CDR3 in amino acids: CASSRESSYNSPLHF. CDR3 DNA sequence: TGTGCCAGCAGCCGGGAGAGCTCCTATAATTCACCCCTCCACTTT.

The chain is built from TRBV6-5 and TRBJ1-1; D possibly corresponds to TRBD1 (6 bases). This CDR3 spans 13 amino acids. CDR1 and CDR2 from the germline V gene are MNHEY and SVGAGI. The germline V and J ends were trimmed by 11 bases and 2 bases, with 15 bases remaining between them. This CDR3 reads CAPPRGGNTEAFF. CDR3 sequence (DNA): TGTGCCCCCCCTCGGGGGGGCAACACTGAAGCTTTCTTT.

This rearrangement joins TRBV9 to TRBJ2-3; 8 nucleotides match TRBD2. This CDR3 spans 15 amino acids. Germline values: CDR1 SGDLS, CDR2 YYNGEE. The trim removed 4 bases at V and 0 bases at J, leaving 4 bases unmatched. CDR3 DNA sequence: TGTGCCAGCAGCCCAAGCGGGGGAAGCACAGATACGCAGTATTTT. As protein: CASSPSGGSTDTQYF.

The rearrangement links TRBV5-1 to TRBJ1-1, with D tentatively TRBD1 (5 bases). The CDR3 length is 15 residues. V lost 1 base, J lost 2 bases, and 12 bases lay in between. Germline CDR1 and CDR2: SGHRS and YFSETQ. The CDR3 is CASSLNGQGNTEAFF. In DNA form, the CDR3 reads TGCGCCAGCAGCTTGAATGGGCAGGGCAACACTGAAGCTTTCTTT.

The genes are TRBV12-3 or TRBV12-4 and TRBJ1-1; no clear D. V gave up 7 bases and J gave up 11 bases, with 20 bases separating them. The CDR3 length is 13 residues. The CDR3 coding sequence is TGTGCCAGCACCCTGCCCGGACTGCCAGCCGCTTTCTTT. Its translation: CASTLPGLPAAFF.

The chain carries TRBV7-9 and TRBJ1-3, with TRBD1 as a possible D gene (5 bases). CDR3 length: 13 residues. Germline V lookup: CDR1 SEHNR, CDR2 FQNEAQ (reference sequence). V lost 4 bases and J lost 4, with 8 bases in between. The CDR3 coding sequence is TGTGCCAGCAGCTCACGGACAGGAAACACCATATATTTT. Protein product: CASSSRTGNTIYF.

The chain carries TRBV29-1 and TRBJ2-1, with D possibly being TRBD2 (5 bases). Per the germline V gene, CDR1 is SQVTM and CDR2 is ANQGSEA. This CDR3 region has 13 residues. The germline V and J ends were trimmed by 7 bases and 2 bases, with 12 bases remaining between them. CDR3 region: CSAGESTYNEQFF. DNA for the CDR3: TGCAGCGCCGGGGAATCTACCTACAATGAGCAGTTCTTC.